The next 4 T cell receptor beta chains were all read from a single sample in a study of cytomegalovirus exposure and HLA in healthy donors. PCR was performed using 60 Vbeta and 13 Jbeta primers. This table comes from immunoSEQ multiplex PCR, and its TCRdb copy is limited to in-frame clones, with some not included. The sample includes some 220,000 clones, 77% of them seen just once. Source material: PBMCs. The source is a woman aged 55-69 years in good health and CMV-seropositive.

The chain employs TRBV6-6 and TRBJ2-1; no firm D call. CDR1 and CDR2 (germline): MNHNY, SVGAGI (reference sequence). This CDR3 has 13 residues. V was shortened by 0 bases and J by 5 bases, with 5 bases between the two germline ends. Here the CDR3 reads CASSYSRDNEQFF. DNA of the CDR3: TGTGCCAGCAGTTACTCACGGGACAATGAGCAGTTCTTC.

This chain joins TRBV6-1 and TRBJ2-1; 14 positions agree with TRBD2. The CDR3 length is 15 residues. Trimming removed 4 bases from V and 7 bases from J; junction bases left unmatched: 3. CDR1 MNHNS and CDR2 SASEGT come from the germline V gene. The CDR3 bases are TGTGCCAGCAGTGCAGGGACTAGCGGGAGAAATGAGCAGTTCTTC. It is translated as CASSAGTSGRNEQFF.

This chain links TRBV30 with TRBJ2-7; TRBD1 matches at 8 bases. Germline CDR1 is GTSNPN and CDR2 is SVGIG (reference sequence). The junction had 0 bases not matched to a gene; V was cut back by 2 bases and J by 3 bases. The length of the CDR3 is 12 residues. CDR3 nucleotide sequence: TGTGCCTGGAGTACAGGGGGCTACGAGCAGTACTTC. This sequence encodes CAWSTGGYEQYF.

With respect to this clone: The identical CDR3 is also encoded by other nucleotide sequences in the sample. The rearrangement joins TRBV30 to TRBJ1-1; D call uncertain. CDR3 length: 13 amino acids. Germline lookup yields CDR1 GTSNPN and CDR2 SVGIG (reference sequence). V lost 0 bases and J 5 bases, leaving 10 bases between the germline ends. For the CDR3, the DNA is TGTGCCTGGAGTGTCCGGGAGTGGACTGAAGCTTTCTTT. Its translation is CAWSVREWTEAFF.